Here is one T cell receptor beta chain with its context. No cognate antigen has been identified for it. Base qualities were left out, and no much larger clone turns up one base away. This entry is derived from a study of post-analysis software for immune sequencing data (dated by TCRdb to the mid-2010s). Broadly, across the study: Disease courses on record covered relapsing-remitting, secondary progressive and progressive-relapsing multiple sclerosis, though some patients had no subtype annotation. Patient repertoires were compared against ten to twelve previously published healthy control repertoires from donors aged roughly 6 to 28 years. A subset of samples was prepared in parallel using single-end sample barcoding, then pooled and co-amplified after Illumina adapter ligation.

From the cysteine up to the phenylalanine, the CDR3 has a length of 13 residues. CDR3 DNA only is kept here, 39 bases in frame from base 1. Looking up the germline V gene yields CDR1 MDHEN and CDR2 SYDVKM. Trimming accounts for 6 bases at V and 6 bases at J, while the number of junction bases matched to no gene is 4. Library construction relied on PCR. TCRdb names Illumina HiSeq 2500 as the instrument used. To reduce PCR and sequencing biases, unique molecular identifiers were built into the TCR beta cDNA libraries. Per 1 to 10 million input T cells, roughly 0.5 million cDNA molecules were obtained, such that each molecule approximated one T cell. Patient libraries were prepared and sequenced with the same protocol used for the earlier healthy control dataset. Samples belonging to the same batch were prepared together, multiplexed and sequenced on a shared HiSeq lane. In the paper's pipeline: MIGEC handled the raw barcoded reads, throwing out single-read molecular identifier groups before consensus assembly and CDR3 extraction. Clonotype tables were post-analysed with VDJtools, and diversity was normalized by down-sampling all datasets to the smallest sample size. In repertoire overlap clustering, CDR3 amino acid sequences, but not nucleotide sequences, were matched to correct batch-related cross-sample contamination. Through fastp at Q25 and MiXCR, TCRdb rebuilt clones from the public reads, retaining in-frame beta chains. Rows with a matching CDR3 protein are joined into one entry that keeps the most common DNA and genes. TCRdb's processing, not the study's, gives the V and J calls here. Here the sample has roughly 540,000 distinct CDR3 sequences; around a third occur a single time. The top ten clones comprise approximately 6% of the sample.

To demonstrate the VDJtools post-analysis software, TCR beta repertoires were profiled from the peripheral blood of 13 young patients with multiple sclerosis. Multiple sclerosis patients were children and adolescents aged about 6 to 16 years. On the study overall, not on this receptor specifically: The control group was slightly older than the multiple sclerosis patient group. Roughly 5 TRBV segments, including TRBV5-6, TRBV5-1 and TRBV20-1, were significantly more frequent in patients than controls. Direct clustering with F measure revealed strong co-clustering of samples prepared in the same batch, which led to a batch-effect correction. Multiple sclerosis patients had significantly lower normalized Chao1 diversity than controls, a result that suggests substantial peripheral T-cell clonal expansion.

The receptor was derived from a girl aged 2-17 years with multiple sclerosis. Sequenced input: blood. The V and J segments used are TRBV28 and TRBJ2-4, and 8 junctional nucleotides match TRBD2. The sequence in DNA is TGTGCCAGCAGGCGGACTAGCAGAAACATTCAGTACTTC. Protein translation: CASRRTSRNIQYF.